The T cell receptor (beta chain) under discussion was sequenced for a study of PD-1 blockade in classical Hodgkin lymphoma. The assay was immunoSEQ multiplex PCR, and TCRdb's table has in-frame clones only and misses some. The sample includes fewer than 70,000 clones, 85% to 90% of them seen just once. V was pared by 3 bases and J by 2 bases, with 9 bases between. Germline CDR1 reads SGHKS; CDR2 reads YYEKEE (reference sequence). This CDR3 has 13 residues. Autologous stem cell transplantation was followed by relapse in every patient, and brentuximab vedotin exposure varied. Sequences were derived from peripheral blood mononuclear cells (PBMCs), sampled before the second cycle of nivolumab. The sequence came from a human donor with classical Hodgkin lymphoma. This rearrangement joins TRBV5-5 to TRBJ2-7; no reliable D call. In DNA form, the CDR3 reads TGTGCCAGCAGCTCACAGTCCCCCTACGAGCAGTACTTC. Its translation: CASSSQSPYEQYF.